This TCR beta chain was found in a study of blood T cells in healthy people across ages (dated by TCRdb to 2015 to 2017). Context from the whole study: In model experiments, roughly one uniquely barcoded TCR beta cDNA molecule per two T cells was captured by template switching. Age-related changes in TCR beta repertoire diversity were measured in the study by deep sequencing normalized with unique cDNA molecular identifiers. The donors were split into four age groups: young (average about 16 years), middle-aged (about 40), aged (more than 55) and long-lived (82). Donors of different ages were randomly distributed across sequencing lanes to avoid experimental bias. Using the same blood draw, the study looked at two additional independent replicas of 1 million unique cDNA reads for two donors, one aged 18 to 30 and the other aged 80 or older. Study-level results and caveats: As age increased, observed TCR beta diversity per million T cells dropped in a roughly linear way, and a significant reduction was already evident by age approximately 40. Because profiling used bulk unsorted PBMCs, naive and antigen-experienced compartments could not be compared conclusively. Total diversity estimates from one million sequenced T cells were considered lower bounds and underestimates. Observed TCR beta diversity correlated strongly with the percentage of naive T cells measured by flow cytometry. Compared with the aged group, more naive CD4+ T cells, fewer expanded clones and increased TCR diversity were shown by the long-lived group, suggesting age selection. Donor CMV infection status was unknown, potentially confounding age-related changes in expanded clonotypes.

Per the germline V gene (reference sequence), SGHNT is the CDR1 and YYREEE is the CDR2. After removal of 4 bases from V and 1 base from J, the junction retains 4 bases not matched to a gene. The CDR3 starts with the cysteine, ends with the phenylalanine, and has 15 residues. Only the CDR3 part of the read is kept: 45 bases, read in frame from the first base. Concerning this clonotype itself: Its antigen is still unknown. No qualities accompany the bases; no much larger clone lies one base away.

The donors were about 40 Caucasian individuals from Russia, aged 6 to 90 years, who were systemically healthy. Each donor gave about 10 milliliters of peripheral blood, drawn into EDTA-treated Vacutainer tubes. PBMCs were isolated by Ficoll-Paque density-gradient centrifugation, with at least 7 million obtained per sample. Total RNA was extracted from PBMCs with Trizol reagent, with at least 6 micrograms obtained per sample. The percentages of naive CD45RAhigh/CD27high T cells were determined by flow cytometry on a PBMC aliquot from every donor. The library relied on 5' RACE. A second PCR of about 7 to 12 cycles was run with a J-beta primer mix and a sample-barcoded 5' primer. A template-switch 5' adaptor carrying 12 random nucleotides introduced a unique molecular identifier onto each TCR beta cDNA molecule. Each sample yielded at least 3 million CDR3-containing paired-end reads. The Mint cDNA synthesis kit, primed by a TRBC-specific oligonucleotide, was used to synthesize first-strand cDNA from all RNA. Following uracil-DNA glycosylase treatment, a first 18-cycle PCR with universal primers M1SS and BC2_uni_R was performed on all cDNA. On the authors' methods: For normalization, 1 million high-quality reads, each with a distinct molecular identifier, were randomly selected from each sample. Instead of being binned into consensus sequences, reads that shared molecular identifiers were thrown out. MiTCR, run with a Q25 quality threshold and the strictest error-elimination algorithm, handled CDR3 identification, clonotype clustering and error correction. Lower-bound total TCR beta diversity was estimated with a nonparametric unseen species model using Euler transformation. TCRdb itself trimmed the public reads at Q25 with fastp, ran MiXCR and retained productive beta chains. Each entry is one CDR3 protein sequence, shown with its most common DNA and genes. For this entry, the V and J calls and clone size follow TCRdb and not the study's own pipeline. The sample table shows fewer than 2,000,000 distinct CDR3 sequences, and roughly two fifths are seen once. 20% to 25% of the sample rests with the top ten.

This receptor chain uses TRBV5-4 and TRBJ2-7; 11 middle bases align to TRBD1. This TCR came from a human donor in good health. Sequencing was done on a sample of blood. The DNA sequence is TGTGCCAGCAGCAGGACAGGGGGCGCTTCCTACGAGCAGTACTTC. This codes for CASSRTGGASYEQYF.